The source of this T cell receptor beta chain is a study of tissue T cells after allogeneic stem cell transplantation. From germline, CDR1 is FNHDT and CDR2 SITEND (reference sequence). The CDR3 is 15 residues long. Trimming removed 5 bases from V and 3 bases from J; junction bases left unmatched: 6. Profiling relied on immunoSEQ multiplex PCR, and the TCRdb table lists in-frame clones only, not all of them. The table shows approximately 6,200 clones, with 46% occurring only once. About this clone itself: Its antigen is still unknown. Mouse gene names and germline throughout. Coverage ceases 1 residue before the CDR3 finishes, and the germline J gene fills in the end.

Study-wide points: Which tissue TCRs were alloreactive or antigen-specific was not determined. Some clones might be persisting host cells. Shared clones across patients were few; motif clustering revealed tissue-specific shared signatures.

Time point given: mouse harvest day 7 after allogeneic transplant. Tail vein injection delivered 10^7 T-cell-depleted bone marrow cells and 10^6 splenic CD5+ T cells. Sequencing was carried out using skin. This receptor was identified in a female BALB/c mouse given C57BL/6 T cells with graft-versus-host disease after an allogeneic hematopoietic cell transplant. The chain employs TRBV19 and TRBJ1-4, with 8 bases that match TRBD1. Partial CDR3 DNA: TGTGCCAGCAGCCTTCAGGGGGCGACCAACGAAAGATTATTT. This gives the protein CASSLQGATNERLF. The full CDR3 protein is CASSLQGATNERLFF.